Below, 11 T cell receptor beta chains from the same sample are listed, as sequenced in a study of identical twins. TCRdb reprocessed the 5' RACE reads via MiXCR and lists one record per CDR3 protein. This sample yields approximately 600,000 distinct CDR3 sequences, of which nearly 10% are seen a single time; 2.5% to 3.5% belongs to the top ten. This same sample was also part of a study on yellow fever vaccine responses in identical twins.

The sequenced sample consisted of PBMCs. Every receptor here comes from a woman between 18 and 29 years old in good health.

The rearrangement joins TRBV19 to TRBJ1-1, with D uncertain. This CDR3 has 16 amino acids. Between the trimmed V and J ends, which lost 7 bases and 0 bases, there was a span of 18 bases. Germline V gene lookup returns CDR1 LNHDA and CDR2 SQIVND (reference sequence). The CDR3 here is CASNTGIVRMNTEAFF. The CDR3 DNA is TGTGCCAGTAACACGGGGATAGTTCGAATGAACACTGAAGCTTTCTTT. Together with reference TRBV19 and TRBJ1-1, the CDR3 gives the full variable domain: DGGITQSPKYLFRKEGQNVTLSCEQNLNHDAMYWYRQDPGQGLRLIYYSQIVNDFQKGDIAEGYSVSREKKESFPLTVTSAQKNPTAFYLCASNTGIVRMNTEAFFGQGTRLTVV.

J is TRBJ1-5 and V is TRBV27; possible D gene TRBD1, 6 bases. Germline CDR1 and CDR2: MNHEY and SMNVEV (reference sequence). The germline V and J ends were trimmed by 5 bases and 3 bases, with 14 bases remaining between them. This CDR3 comprises 15 residues. In DNA form, the CDR3 reads TGTGCCAGCAGTGGGTCTCAGGGGCACAATCAGCCCCAGCATTTT. As protein: CASSGSQGHNQPQHF.

This clonotype was counted a few times. V is TRBV20-1 and J is TRBJ2-7; 7 positions match TRBD2. From germline, CDR1 is DFQATT and CDR2 SNEGSKA (reference sequence). V gave up 0 bases and J gave up 1 base; unmatched junction bases: 12. The CDR3 covers 17 residues. The DNA for the CDR3 is TGCAGTGCTAGAGATTCGAGTGAAGAAGCGGGATCCTACGAGCAGTACTTC. Translated, it gives CSARDSSEEAGSYEQYF.

This clonotype has a count of ten or more. The V and J genes are TRBV14 and TRBJ1-6, with D maybe TRBD1 (5 bases). The CDR3 has 13 amino acids. The germline V gene encodes CDR1 SGHDN and CDR2 FVKESK. V was trimmed by 2 bases and J by 15 bases, leaving 14 bases between them. The CDR3 nucleotides read TGTGCCAGCAGCCAAAGCGGGGGTTGGCGCCTCCACTTT. Amino acid sequence: CASSQSGGWRLHF.

This clonotype turned up a few times. The rearrangement links TRBV11-2 to TRBJ1-2, with D possibly TRBD1 on 6 matching bases. V shed 1 base and J shed 7 bases, with 13 bases lying between them. The CDR3 consists of 14 residues. Germline V gene lookup returns CDR1 SGHAT and CDR2 FQNNGV. Here the CDR3 reads CASSLVGRGSGYTF. CDR3 coding DNA: TGTGCCAGCAGCTTAGTGGGCAGGGGATCTGGCTACACCTTC. The full variable domain, rest sourced from reference TRBV11-2 and TRBJ1-2, is EAGVAQSPRYKIIEKRQSVAFWCNPISGHATLYWYQQILGQGPKLLIQFQNNGVVDDSQLPKDRFSAERLKGVDSTLKIQPAKLEDSAVYLCASSLVGRGSGYTFGSGTRLTVV.

This clonotype was picked up a small number of times. The chain recombines TRBV10-3 with TRBJ2-2; D call uncertain. The germline V gene has CDR1 ENHRY and CDR2 SYGVKD. There are 14 residues in the CDR3. The V gene lost 2 bases and the J gene lost 7 bases, with 11 bases spanning the gap. The CDR3 reads CAISELGGGGELFF. The CDR3 DNA reads as TGTGCCATCAGTGAGCTAGGTGGCGGCGGGGAGCTGTTTTTT.

This clonotype occurred a few times. The chain couples TRBV19 to TRBJ2-1; perhaps TRBD1 as D (6 bases). The CDR3 extends over 18 amino acids. CDR1 and CDR2 (germline): LNHDA, SQIVND (reference sequence). V was pared by 0 bases and J by 8 bases, with 23 bases between. The CDR3 is CASSIEGGRSGILDEQFF. The CDR3 coding sequence is TGTGCCAGTAGTATAGAAGGGGGAAGGTCAGGGATACTGGATGAGCAGTTCTTC.

This clonotype was found a few times. J is TRBJ1-1 and V is TRBV11-2; D perhaps matches TRBD1 (6 bases). Germline V lookup: CDR1 SGHAT, CDR2 FQNNGV. This CDR3 contains 18 residues. Trimming took off 4 bases at V and 1 base at J, with 22 bases between the two ends. The CDR3 bases are TGTGCCAGCAGCTCCCCCGCTGGACGGGGACATAAGAACACTGAAGCTTTCTTT. Encoded protein: CASSSPAGRGHKNTEAFF.

The rearrangement uses TRBV20-1 and TRBJ2-1, with 7 bases matching TRBD2. V lost 6 bases and J lost 0; bases outside the gene matches: 5. Germline V gene sequence: CDR1 DFQATT, CDR2 SNEGSKA (reference sequence). The CDR3 is 14 residues long. The CDR3, as DNA: TGCAGTGCCAAGCGGGATAGCTCCTACAATGAGCAGTTCTTC. Protein product: CSAKRDSSYNEQFF.

This clonotype was detected a few times. The rearrangement joins TRBV20-1 to TRBJ2-7; tentatively, D is TRBD2 (6 bases). Per germline, CDR1 DFQATT and CDR2 SNEGSKA (reference sequence). The V gene lost 0 bases and the J gene lost 2 bases, with 14 bases spanning the gap. The CDR3 contains 15 residues. CDR3 sequence reads: CSARDKTRPTYEQYF. The CDR3 coding sequence is TGCAGTGCTAGAGATAAGACTAGACCCACCTACGAGCAGTACTTC.

This clonotype was recorded once. The chain uses TRBV12-3 or TRBV12-4 and TRBJ2-3; perhaps TRBD2 as D (5 bases). CDR3 length: 17 residues. Deletions cut 7 bases from V and 4 bases from J, with 24 bases between. The CDR3 is CASTTWADGELADTQYF. CDR3 in DNA: TGTGCCAGCACCACCTGGGCGGACGGGGAGCTCGCAGATACGCAGTATTTT.